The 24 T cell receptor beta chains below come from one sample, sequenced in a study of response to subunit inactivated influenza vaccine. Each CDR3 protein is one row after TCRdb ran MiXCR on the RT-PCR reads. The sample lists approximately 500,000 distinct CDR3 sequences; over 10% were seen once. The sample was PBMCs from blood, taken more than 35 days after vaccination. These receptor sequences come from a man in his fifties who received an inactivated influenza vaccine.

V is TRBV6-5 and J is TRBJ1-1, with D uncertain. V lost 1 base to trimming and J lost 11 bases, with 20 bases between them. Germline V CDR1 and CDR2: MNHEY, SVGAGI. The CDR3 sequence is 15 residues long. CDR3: CASSYWLGRSGSAFF. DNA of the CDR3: TGTGCCAGCAGTTACTGGCTGGGCCGCTCCGGGTCGGCTTTCTTT.

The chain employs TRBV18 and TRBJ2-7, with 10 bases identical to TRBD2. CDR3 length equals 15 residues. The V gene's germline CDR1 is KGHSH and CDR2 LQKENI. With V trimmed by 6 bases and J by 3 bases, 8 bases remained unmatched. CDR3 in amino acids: CASSSGLADLYEQYF. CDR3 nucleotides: TGTGCCAGCTCGTCTGGACTAGCGGATCTCTACGAGCAGTACTTC. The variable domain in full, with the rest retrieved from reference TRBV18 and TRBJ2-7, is NAGVMQNPRHLVRRRGQEARLRCSPMKGHSHVYWYRQLPEEGLKFMVYLQKENIIDESGMPKERFSAEFPKEGPSILRIQQVVRGDSAAYFCASSSGLADLYEQYFGPGTRLTVT.

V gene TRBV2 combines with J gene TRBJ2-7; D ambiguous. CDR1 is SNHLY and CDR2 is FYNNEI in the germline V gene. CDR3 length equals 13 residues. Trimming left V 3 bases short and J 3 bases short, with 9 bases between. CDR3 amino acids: CASSDTGIYEQYF. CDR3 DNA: TGTGCCAGCAGTGATACTGGGATCTACGAGCAGTACTTC.

The CDR3 sequence: CASSVERQPDTQYF. CDR3 nucleotides: TGTGCCAGCAGCGTAGAAAGACAGCCTGATACGCAGTATTTT. The genes are TRBV9 and TRBJ2-3; tentatively, D is TRBD1 (5 bases). Deletions cut 0 bases from V and 6 bases from J, with 11 bases between. CDR1 and CDR2 (germline): SGDLS, YYNGEE. The CDR3 has 14 residues.

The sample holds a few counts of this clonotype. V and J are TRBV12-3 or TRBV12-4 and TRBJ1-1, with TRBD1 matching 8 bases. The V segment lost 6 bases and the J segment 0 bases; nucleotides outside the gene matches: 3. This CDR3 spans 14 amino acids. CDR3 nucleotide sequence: TGTGCCAGCAGGACAGGGGCCATGAACACTGAAGCTTTCTTT. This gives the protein CASRTGAMNTEAFF.

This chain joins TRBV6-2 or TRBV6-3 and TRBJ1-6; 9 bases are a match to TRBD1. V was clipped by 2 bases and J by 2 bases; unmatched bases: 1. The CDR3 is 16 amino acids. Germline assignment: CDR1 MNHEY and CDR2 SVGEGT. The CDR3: CASSYGTGTYNSPLHF. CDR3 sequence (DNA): TGTGCCAGCAGTTACGGGACAGGGACCTATAATTCACCCCTCCACTTT.

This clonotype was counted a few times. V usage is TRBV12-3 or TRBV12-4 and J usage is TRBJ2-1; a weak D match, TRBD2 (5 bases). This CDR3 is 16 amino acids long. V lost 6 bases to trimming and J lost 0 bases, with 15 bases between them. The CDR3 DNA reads TGTGCCAGCAGCTACGCTAGCCTTCGCTCCTACAATGAGCAGTTCTTC. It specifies CASSYASLRSYNEQFF.

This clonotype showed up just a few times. CDR3 in amino acids: CASSLAPTGNSGELFF. In nucleotides, the CDR3 is TGCGCCAGCAGCTTGGCCCCGACAGGAAACTCCGGGGAGCTGTTTTTT. The rearrangement links TRBV5-1 to TRBJ2-2; D is perhaps TRBD1 (6 bases). The CDR3 contains 16 residues. Per germline, CDR1 SGHRS and CDR2 YFSETQ. The V end lost 0 bases, the J end lost 6 bases, and 15 bases lay between the germline ends.

CDR3 region: CASRPGTETPYYGYTF. The CDR3 nucleotides read TGTGCCAGCCGTCCCGGGACAGAGACTCCGTACTATGGCTACACCTTC. The gene calls are TRBV6-1 and TRBJ1-2, with 7 bases identical to TRBD1. This CDR3 has 16 amino acids. Germline-derived CDR1 and CDR2 are MNHNS and SASEGT. After removal of 8 bases from V and 3 bases from J, the junction contained 15 bases not matched to a gene.

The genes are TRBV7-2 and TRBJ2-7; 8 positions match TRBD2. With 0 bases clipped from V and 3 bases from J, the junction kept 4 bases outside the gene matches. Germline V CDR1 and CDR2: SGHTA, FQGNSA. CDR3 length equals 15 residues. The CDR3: CASSLASGEFYEQYF. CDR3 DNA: TGTGCCAGCAGCTTAGCTAGCGGGGAATTCTACGAGCAGTACTTC. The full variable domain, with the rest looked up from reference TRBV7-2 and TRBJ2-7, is GAGVSQSPSNKVTEKGKDVELRCDPISGHTALYWYRQSLGQGLEFLIYFQGNSAPDKSGLPSDRFSAERTGGSVSTLTIQRTQQEDSAVYLCASSLASGEFYEQYFGPGTRLTVT.

In nucleotides, the CDR3 is TGTGCCAGCGGACAGGGGGCGCAGACTGAAGCTTTCTTT. As protein: CASGQGAQTEAFF. The chain has TRBV9 and TRBJ1-1; 11 bases match TRBD1. The V and J ends lost 7 bases and 5 bases, in that order; junction bases with no gene match: 4. Germline CDR1 is SGDLS and CDR2 is YYNGEE. The CDR3 length is 13 residues.

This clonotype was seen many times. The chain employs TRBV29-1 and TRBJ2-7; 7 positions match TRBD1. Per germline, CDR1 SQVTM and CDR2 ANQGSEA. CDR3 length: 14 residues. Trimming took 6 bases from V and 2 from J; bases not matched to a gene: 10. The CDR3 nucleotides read TGCAGCGTACTTATCGAACAGGGGCCCTACGAGCAGTACTTC. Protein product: CSVLIEQGPYEQYF.

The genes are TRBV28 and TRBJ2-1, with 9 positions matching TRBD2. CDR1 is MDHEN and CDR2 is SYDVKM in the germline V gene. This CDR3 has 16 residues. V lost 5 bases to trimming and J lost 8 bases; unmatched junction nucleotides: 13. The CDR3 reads CASSDIVSGGRDEQFF. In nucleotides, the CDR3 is TGTGCCAGCAGTGACATCGTGAGCGGGGGGCGAGATGAGCAGTTCTTC.

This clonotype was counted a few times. In DNA, the CDR3 is TGCAGTGCTAGAGATCAGGGGGATTGGACAGATACGCAGTATTTT. Translated: CSARDQGDWTDTQYF. The rearrangement links TRBV20-1 to TRBJ2-3; TRBD1 agrees at 7 bases. Germline assignment: CDR1 DFQATT and CDR2 SNEGSKA (reference sequence). The CDR3 extends over 15 amino acids. Germline trimming cut 0 bases from V and 3 bases from J; bases unmatched to any gene: 6.

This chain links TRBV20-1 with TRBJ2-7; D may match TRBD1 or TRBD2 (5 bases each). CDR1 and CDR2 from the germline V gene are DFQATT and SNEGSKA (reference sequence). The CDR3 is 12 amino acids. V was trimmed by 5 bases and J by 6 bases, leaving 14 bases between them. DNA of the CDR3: TGCAGTGCTTTCGGGGCACTCGGCGAGCAGTACTTC. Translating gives CSAFGALGEQYF.

This chain's CDR3 is CASTQPRDRMTDTQYF. The CDR3 DNA is TGTGCCAGCACACAGCCCAGGGACAGGATGACAGATACGCAGTATTTT. The chain is built from TRBV2 and TRBJ2-3; TRBD1 matches 8 bases. This CDR3 spans 16 amino acids. Germline V gene lookup returns CDR1 SNHLY and CDR2 FYNNEI. J lost 3 bases, V lost 7 bases, and 12 bases had no gene match.

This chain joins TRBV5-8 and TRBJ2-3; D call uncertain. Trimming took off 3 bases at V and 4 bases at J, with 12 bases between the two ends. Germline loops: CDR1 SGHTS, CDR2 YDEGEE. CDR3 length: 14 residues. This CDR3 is CASSWEGPADTQYF. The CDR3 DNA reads TGTGCCAGCAGCTGGGAAGGGCCGGCAGATACGCAGTATTTT.

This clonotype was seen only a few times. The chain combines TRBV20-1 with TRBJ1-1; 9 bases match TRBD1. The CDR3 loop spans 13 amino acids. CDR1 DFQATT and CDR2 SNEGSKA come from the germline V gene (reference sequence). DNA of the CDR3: TGCACCCCTCGGACAGGGGATTTGGCTGAAGCTTTCTTT. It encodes CTPRTGDLAEAFF.

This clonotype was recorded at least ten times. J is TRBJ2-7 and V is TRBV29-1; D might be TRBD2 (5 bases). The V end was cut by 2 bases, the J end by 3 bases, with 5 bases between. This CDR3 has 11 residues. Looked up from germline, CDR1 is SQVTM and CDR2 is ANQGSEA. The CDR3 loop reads CSVERGYEQYF. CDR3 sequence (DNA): TGCAGCGTTGAACGGGGCTACGAGCAGTACTTC.

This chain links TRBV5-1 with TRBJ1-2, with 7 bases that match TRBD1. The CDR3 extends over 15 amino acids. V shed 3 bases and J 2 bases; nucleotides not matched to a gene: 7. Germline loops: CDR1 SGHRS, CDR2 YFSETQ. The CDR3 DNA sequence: TGCGCCAGCAGCTCGGTGACAGGGTCGAACTATGGCTACACCTTC. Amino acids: CASSSVTGSNYGYTF.

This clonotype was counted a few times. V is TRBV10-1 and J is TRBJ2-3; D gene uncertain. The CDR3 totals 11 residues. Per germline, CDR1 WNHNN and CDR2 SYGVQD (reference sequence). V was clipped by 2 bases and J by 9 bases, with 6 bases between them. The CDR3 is CASSEVGTQYF. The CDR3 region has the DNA TGCGCCAGCAGTGAGGTCGGCACGCAGTATTTT.

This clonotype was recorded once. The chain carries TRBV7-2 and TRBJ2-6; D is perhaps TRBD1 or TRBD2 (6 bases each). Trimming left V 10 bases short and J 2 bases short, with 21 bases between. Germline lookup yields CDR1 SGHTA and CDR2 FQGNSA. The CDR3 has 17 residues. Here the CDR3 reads CANRARGALPGANVLTF. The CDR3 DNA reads TGTGCCAACAGGGCAAGGGGGGCGCTGCCTGGGGCCAACGTCCTGACTTTC.

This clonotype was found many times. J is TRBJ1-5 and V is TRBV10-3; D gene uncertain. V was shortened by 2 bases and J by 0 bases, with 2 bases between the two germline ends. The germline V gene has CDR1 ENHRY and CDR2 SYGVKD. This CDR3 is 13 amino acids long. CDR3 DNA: TGTGCCATCAGTGAGGCTAGCAATCAGCCCCAGCATTTT. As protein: CAISEASNQPQHF.

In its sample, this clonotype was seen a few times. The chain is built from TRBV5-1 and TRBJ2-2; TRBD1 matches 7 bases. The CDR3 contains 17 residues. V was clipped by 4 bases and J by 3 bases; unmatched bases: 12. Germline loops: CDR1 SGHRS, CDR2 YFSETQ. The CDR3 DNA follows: TGCGCCAGCAGCCAAGGGACAGCGGTGAGGGACACCGGGGAGCTGTTTTTT. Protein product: CASSQGTAVRDTGELFF.